This T cell receptor beta chain was sequenced in a study of OX40 agonist ivuxolimab in advanced cancers. Overall study: Patients in the trial were receiving intravenous ivuxolimab every 2 weeks, at doses of 0.01 to 10 mg/kg.

About this clone: The antigen is undetermined.

TCRdb's table, derived via immunoSEQ multiplex PCR, lists solely in-frame clones and lacks some. The data contain roughly 50,000 clones, about 91% of them singletons. This CDR3 region has 15 residues. Germline values: CDR1 SGHRS, CDR2 YFSETQ. J lost 5 bases, V lost 4 bases, and 10 bases had no gene match. Study-wide results and caveats: With doses of 0.1 to 3.0 mg/kg, CD4+ and CD8+ blood T cells had undergone clonal expansion by week 6.

The chain couples TRBV5-1 to TRBJ2-7; 9 bases match TRBD2. Sequences were derived from CD4+ or CD8+ T cells sorted from blood, sampled in a trial of the OX40 agonist ivuxolimab. The clonotype comes from an adult with an advanced solid tumor such as melanoma, head and neck, liver or kidney cancer. The CDR3 sequence is CASSTRELAGNEQYF. For the CDR3, the DNA is TGCGCCAGCAGCACCCGTGAGCTAGCGGGAAACGAGCAGTACTTC.